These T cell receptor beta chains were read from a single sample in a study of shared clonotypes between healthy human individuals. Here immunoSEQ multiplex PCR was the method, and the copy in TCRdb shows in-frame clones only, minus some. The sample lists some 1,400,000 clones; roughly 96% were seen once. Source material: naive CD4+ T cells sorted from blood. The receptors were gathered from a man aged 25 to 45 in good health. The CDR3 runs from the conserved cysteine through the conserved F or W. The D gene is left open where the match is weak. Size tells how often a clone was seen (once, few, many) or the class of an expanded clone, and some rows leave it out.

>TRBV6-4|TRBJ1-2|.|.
TGTGCCAGCGTGACAGTAAACTATGGCTACACCTTC
CASVTVNYGYTF
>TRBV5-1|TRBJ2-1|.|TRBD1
TGCGCCAGCAGCCTGAGGGGGCCGAATAATGAGCAGTTCTTC
CASSLRGPNNEQFF
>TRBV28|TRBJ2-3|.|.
TGTGCCAGCAGTTTGCCGGTAGTGGATACGCAGTATTTT
CASSLPVVDTQYF
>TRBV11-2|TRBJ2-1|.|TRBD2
TGTGCCAGCAGCTTAGGACGGGGCGGGAGGCTTAATGAGCAGTTCTTC
CASSLGRGGRLNEQFF
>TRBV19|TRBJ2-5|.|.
TGTGCCAGTACCCCCCCCGGCGCCCGGGAGACCCAGTACTTC
CASTPPGARETQYF
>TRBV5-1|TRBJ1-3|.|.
TGCGCCAGCAGCTTACAGGGTTTAGACACCATATATTTT
CASSLQGLDTIYF
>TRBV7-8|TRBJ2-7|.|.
TGTGCCAGCATCCGAACGGGGGAATGGAAGACCCCCTCGACCTACGAGCAGTACTTC
CASIRTGEWKTPSTYEQYF
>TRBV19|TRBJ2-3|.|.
TGTGCCAGCGCTACCTTGGATCCGAGCACAGATACGCAGTATTTT
CASATLDPSTDTQYF
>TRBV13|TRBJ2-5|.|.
TGTGCCAGCAGCCCCCGGGACCCTGGAGGGACCCAGTACTTC
CASSPRDPGGTQYF
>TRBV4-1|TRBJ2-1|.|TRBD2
TGCGCCAGCAGCCAAGATCCCGGGACTAGCGGGAGTCCCCATGAGCAGTTCTTC
CASSQDPGTSGSPHEQFF
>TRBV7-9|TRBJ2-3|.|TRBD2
TGTGCCAGCAGCCCCCCGACTAGCGGGATCCCAGATACGCAGTATTTT
CASSPPTSGIPDTQYF
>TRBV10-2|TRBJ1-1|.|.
TGCGCCATTGTAGCTCCCGGGAACACTGAAGCTTTCTTT
CAIVAPGNTEAFF
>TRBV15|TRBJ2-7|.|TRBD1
TGTGCCACCAGCAGAGATGTGGCGGGCGGCAGGGGGCGTGAGCAGTACTTC
CATSRDVAGGRGREQYF
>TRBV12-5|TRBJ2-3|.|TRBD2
TGTGCTAGTGGTTTGGTAGGGTGGGAGGGTTGTATTGGCACAGATACGCAGTATTTT
CASGLVGWEGCIGTDTQYF
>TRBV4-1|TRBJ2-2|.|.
TGCGCCAGCAGCCAACTAGCGCTGAACACCGGGGAGCTGTTTTTT
CASSQLALNTGELFF
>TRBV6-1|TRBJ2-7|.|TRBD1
TGTGCCAGCAGCATGACAGGGACCAACTACGAGCAGTACTTC
CASSMTGTNYEQYF
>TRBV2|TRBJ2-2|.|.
TGTGCCAGCAGTCGGACACAGAACACCGGGGAGCTGTTTTTT
CASSRTQNTGELFF
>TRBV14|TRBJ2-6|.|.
TGTGCCAGCAGCCCCCCATGGACGGGAAGCTCTGGGGCCAACGTCCTGACTTTC
CASSPPWTGSSGANVLTF
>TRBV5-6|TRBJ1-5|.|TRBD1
TGTGCCAGCAGCTTAGGGACAGGGACATACAATCAGCCCCAGCATTTT
CASSLGTGTYNQPQHF
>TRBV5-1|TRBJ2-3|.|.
TGCGCCAGCAGCCCCTCTAGCACAGATACGCAGTATTTT
CASSPSSTDTQYF
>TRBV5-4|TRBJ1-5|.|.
TGTGCCAGCAGCTCCTCAGGGTTTAGCAATCAGCCCCAGCATTTT
CASSSSGFSNQPQHF
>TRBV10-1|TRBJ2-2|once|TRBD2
TGCGCCAGCTCAAGAAGCGGGAGGGCCTTTCCCGGGGAGCTGTTTTTT
CASSRSGRAFPGELFF
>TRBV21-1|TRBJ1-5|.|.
TGTGCCAGCAGGCTGACAGCCGCTAATCAGCCCCAGCATTTT
CASRLTAANQPQHF
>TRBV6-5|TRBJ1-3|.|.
TGTGCCAGCAGTTCGCCAGGGGAATCTGGAAACACCATATATTTT
CASSSPGESGNTIYF
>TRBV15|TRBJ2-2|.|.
TGTGCCACCAGCAGAGATCGAGGGATCCTGAACACCGGGGAGCTGTTTTTT
CATSRDRGILNTGELFF
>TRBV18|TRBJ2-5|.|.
TGTGCCAGCTCACCGGGGACCCTCGGAAACTTC
CASSPGTLGNF
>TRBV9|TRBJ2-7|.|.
TGTGCCAGCAGCCAATTGCCGGGGGAGCAGTACTTC
CASSQLPGEQYF
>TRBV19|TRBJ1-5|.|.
TGTGCCAGTAGTCTATGGGATAGCAATCAGCCCCAGCATTTT
CASSLWDSNQPQHF
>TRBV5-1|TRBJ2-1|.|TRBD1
TGCGCCAGCTCCCGGGACAGGGCTCCCAATGAGCAGTTCTTC
CASSRDRAPNEQFF
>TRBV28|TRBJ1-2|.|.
TGTGCCAGCAGCCTCTCCTGGGGTGGCTACACCTTC
CASSLSWGGYTF
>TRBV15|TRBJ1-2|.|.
TGTGCCACCAGCAGAGATCGGGTTGCCCCCTATGGCTACACCTTC
CATSRDRVAPYGYTF
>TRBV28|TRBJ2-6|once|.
TGTGCCAGCATCCGCTCTGGGGCCAACGTCCTGACTTTC
CASIRSGANVLTF
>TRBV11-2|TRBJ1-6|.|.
TGTGCCAGCAGCACCCCCCGTCGTAGGGACGATAATTCACCCCTCCACTTT
CASSTPRRRDDNSPLHF
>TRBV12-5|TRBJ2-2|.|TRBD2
TGTGCTAGTGGTCAAGCTAGCGGGAGTTGGGCCGGGGAGCTGTTTTTT
CASGQASGSWAGELFF
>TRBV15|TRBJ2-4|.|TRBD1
TGTGCCACCAGCAGTTTGACAGGGTCCAAAAACATTCAGTACTTC
CATSSLTGSKNIQYF
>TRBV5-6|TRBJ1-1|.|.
TGTGCCAGCAGCCCCGGAGTACTCCTGAACACTGAAGCTTTCTTT
CASSPGVLLNTEAFF
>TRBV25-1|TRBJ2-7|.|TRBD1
TGTGCCAGCAGTAATTCCGGGACAGGGACCTACGAGCAGTACTTC
CASSNSGTGTYEQYF
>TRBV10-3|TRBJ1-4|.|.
TGTGCCATCAGTGAAATGGCAAATGAAAAACTGTTTTTT
CAISEMANEKLFF
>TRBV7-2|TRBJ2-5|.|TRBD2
TGTGCCAGCAGCTTTGAACTAGCGGAAGAGACCCAGTACTTC
CASSFELAEETQYF
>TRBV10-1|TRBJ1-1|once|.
TGCGCCAGCAGTGAGTCGGGGCAGCCAGAAGCTTTCTTT
CASSESGQPEAFF